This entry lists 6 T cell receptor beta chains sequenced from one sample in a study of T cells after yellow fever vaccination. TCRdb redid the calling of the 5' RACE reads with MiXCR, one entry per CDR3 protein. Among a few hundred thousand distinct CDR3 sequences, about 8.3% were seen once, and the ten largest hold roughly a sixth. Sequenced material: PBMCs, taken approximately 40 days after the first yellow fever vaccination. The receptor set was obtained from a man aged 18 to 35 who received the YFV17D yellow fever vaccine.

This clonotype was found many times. In nucleotides, the CDR3 is TGTGCCAGCAGCTTAGGGGCACAGGGTTCCGTGAACACCGGGGAGCTGTTTTTT. Translated, it gives CASSLGAQGSVNTGELFF. The V and J genes are TRBV11-2 and TRBJ2-2, with a tentative D call TRBD1 (6 bases). CDR3 length: 18 residues. Trimming took 1 base from V and 1 from J, leaving 16 bases between them. Germline assignment: CDR1 SGHAT and CDR2 FQNNGV.

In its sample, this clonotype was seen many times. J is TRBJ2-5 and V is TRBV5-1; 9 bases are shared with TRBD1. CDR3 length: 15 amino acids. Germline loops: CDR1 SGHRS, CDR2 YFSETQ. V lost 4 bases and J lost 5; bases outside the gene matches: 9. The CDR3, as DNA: TGCGCCAGCAGCCCGGGACAGGGCGTGCCGGAGACCCAGTACTTC. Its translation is CASSPGQGVPETQYF. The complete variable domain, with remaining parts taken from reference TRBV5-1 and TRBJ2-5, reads KAGVTQTPRYLIKTRGQQVTLSCSPISGHRSVSWYQQTPGQGLQFLFEYFSETQRNKGNFPGRFSGRQFSNSRSEMNVSTLELGDSALYLCASSPGQGVPETQYFGPGTRLLVL.

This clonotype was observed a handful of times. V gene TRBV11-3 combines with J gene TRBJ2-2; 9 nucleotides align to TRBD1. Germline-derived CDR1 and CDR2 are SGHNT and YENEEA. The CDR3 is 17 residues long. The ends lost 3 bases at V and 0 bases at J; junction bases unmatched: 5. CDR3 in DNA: TGTGCCAGCAGCTTGGGACAGGGTACCGCGAACACCGGGGAGCTGTTTTTT. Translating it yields CASSLGQGTANTGELFF.

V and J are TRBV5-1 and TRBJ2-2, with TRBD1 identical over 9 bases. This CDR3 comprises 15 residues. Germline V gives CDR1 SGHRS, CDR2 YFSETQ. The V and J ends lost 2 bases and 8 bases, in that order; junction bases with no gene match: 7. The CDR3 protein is CASSFSGQGVGELFF. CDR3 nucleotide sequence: TGCGCCAGCAGCTTTTCGGGACAGGGAGTTGGGGAGCTGTTTTTT.

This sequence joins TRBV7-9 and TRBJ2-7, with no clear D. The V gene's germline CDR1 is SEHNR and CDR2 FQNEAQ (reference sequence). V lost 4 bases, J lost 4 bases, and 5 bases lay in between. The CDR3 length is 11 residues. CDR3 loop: CASSSKYEQYF. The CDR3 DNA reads TGTGCCAGCAGCTCGAAATACGAGCAGTACTTC.

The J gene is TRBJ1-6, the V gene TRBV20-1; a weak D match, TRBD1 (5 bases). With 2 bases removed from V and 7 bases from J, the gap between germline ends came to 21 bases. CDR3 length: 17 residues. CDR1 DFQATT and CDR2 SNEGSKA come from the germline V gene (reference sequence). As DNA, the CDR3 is TGCAGTGCTAGAAAGGGGACGTGGGGGGGTGCGAATTCACCCCTCCACTTT. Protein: CSARKGTWGGANSPLHF.